Sequencing of this TCR beta chain was carried out in a study of graft-versus-host responses after intestinal transplantation. Turning to the study itself: The study gave all recipients anti-thymocyte globulin induction, then tacrolimus and steroids for two to three years.

Lymphocytes (intraepithelial and lamina propria) were released by processing the graft tissue. Libraries were prepared by immunoSEQ multiplex PCR; TCRdb keeps only in-frame clonotypes and omits some of them. The profile covers just under 20,000 clones, with roughly 72% appearing a single time and 8% to 9.5% taken by the ten largest. Germline V gene data show CDR1 as SGDLS and CDR2 as YYNGEE. The CDR3 extends over 15 amino acids. J lost 6 bases, V lost 4 bases, and 9 bases had no gene match. The TCR was taken from a human patient who received an intestinal transplant, so some T cells may come from the graft donor. Sequences were derived from ileum tissue, sampled approximately 3 weeks after intestinal transplant. The gene calls are TRBV9 and TRBJ1-3, with 8 bases identical to TRBD1. CDR3 protein: CASSSTRDRKNTIYF. In DNA form, the CDR3 reads TGTGCCAGCAGCTCGACCCGGGACAGGAAAAACACCATATATTTT.